Below, 15 T cell receptor beta chains from the same sample are listed, as sequenced in a study of blood T cell repertoires in COVID-19. Here immunoSEQ multiplex PCR was the method, and the copy in TCRdb shows in-frame clones only, minus some. Found here are about 170,000 clones, approximately 90% of them singletons; the top ten hold around 5%. Sequenced sample: peripheral blood. The source is a man aged 18 to 30 with COVID-19, enrolled during active disease.

Worth noting for this clone: One end of the junction is discordant with germline, which a read error may explain. This sequence joins TRBV6-6 and TRBJ1-4; 8 bases are a match to TRBD1. The germline gives CDR1 MNHNY, CDR2 SVGAGI (reference sequence). The CDR3 runs 15 residues. The CDR3 is CASSRTGNTNEKLLF. CDR3 bases: TGTGCCAGCAGTCGGACAGGGAACACTAATGAAAAACTGCTTTTT.

The genes are TRBV2 and TRBJ2-1; 14 bases fit TRBD2. Germline CDR1 and CDR2: SNHLY and FYNNEI. This CDR3 has 17 residues. Trimming at V came to 6 bases and at J to 4 bases, leaving 8 bases not matched to a gene. The CDR3 nucleotides are TGTGCCAGCAGGGCAGGGACTAGCGGGAGTATGTACAATGAGCAGTTCTTC. Translated: CASRAGTSGSMYNEQFF.

The chain recombines TRBV28 with TRBJ1-2, with 7 bases lining up with TRBD1. The junction had 8 bases not matched to a gene; V was cut back by 6 bases and J by 4 bases. The CDR3 is 14 residues long. CDR1 and CDR2 (germline): MDHEN, SYDVKM. The CDR3 sequence: CASRPPTGAYGYTF. Here the CDR3 DNA reads TGTGCCAGCAGACCCCCCACAGGGGCCTATGGCTACACCTTC.

This chain's CDR3 is CASSFGGIDTF. In DNA, the CDR3 is TGTGCCAGCAGTTTCGGGGGGATTGACACCTTC. V usage is TRBV27 and J usage is TRBJ1-2, with D possibly TRBD1 on 5 matching bases. Trimming pared 3 bases from V and 12 bases from J, leaving 11 bases between. Germline CDR1 MNHEY, CDR2 SMNVEV (reference sequence). The CDR3 runs to 11 residues.

The rearrangement links TRBV9 to TRBJ1-3; TRBD1 might be the D (6 bases). V dropped 0 bases and J dropped 2 bases, with 9 bases sitting between them. The CDR3 extends over 15 amino acids. The germline V gene has CDR1 SGDLS and CDR2 YYNGEE. The CDR3 nucleotides read TGTGCCAGCAGCGTAGGGCAGGGGACTGGAAACACCATATATTTT. This encodes CASSVGQGTGNTIYF.

The rearrangement links TRBV10-2 to TRBJ1-3; 7 bases match TRBD1. Trimming at V came to 4 bases and at J to 2 bases, leaving 8 bases not matched to a gene. Germline CDR1 reads WSHSY; CDR2 reads SAAADI. The CDR3 has 16 residues. The CDR3 DNA sequence: TGCGCCAGCAGTGGGGGGACAGCCACGACTGGAAACACCATATATTTT. This sequence encodes CASSGGTATTGNTIYF.

The gene calls are TRBV9 and TRBJ2-2; perhaps TRBD1 as D (6 bases). CDR3 length: 18 residues. Trimming pared 3 bases from V and 1 base from J, leaving 19 bases between. Germline CDR1 SGDLS, CDR2 YYNGEE. CDR3 bases: TGTGCCAGCAGCGGGTTTATGAGTGACAGGAGGAACACCGGGGAGCTGTTTTTT. Amino acids: CASSGFMSDRRNTGELFF.

J is TRBJ2-3 and V is TRBV20-1, with D possibly matching TRBD1 (8 bases). The CDR3 loop spans 13 amino acids. The germline V gene encodes CDR1 DFQATT and CDR2 SNEGSKA (reference sequence). Trimming pared 3 bases from V and 7 bases from J, leaving 14 bases between. The CDR3 DNA reads TGCAGTGCTAGTACAGGGGGGGGATATACGCAGTATTTT. It encodes CSASTGGGYTQYF.

The chain joins TRBV6-5 to TRBJ2-7, with TRBD1 matching 7 bases. The germline V gene has CDR1 MNHEY and CDR2 SVGAGI. After removal of 6 bases from V and 2 bases from J, the junction contained 10 bases not matched to a gene. This CDR3 comprises 15 residues. The CDR3 coding sequence is TGTGCCAGCAGCCTGACAGGGAATCCCCCCTACGAGCAGTACTTC. It specifies CASSLTGNPPYEQYF.

CDR3 residues: CASTRPGHTTPTTGELFF. The DNA of the CDR3 is TGTGCCAGCACACGACCGGGACACACCACCCCGACCACCGGGGAGCTGTTTTTT. The rearrangement links TRBV7-9 to TRBJ2-2, with D perhaps TRBD1 (6 bases). Germline lookup yields CDR1 SEHNR and CDR2 FQNEAQ (reference sequence). The CDR3 loop spans 18 amino acids. Deletions cut 7 bases from V and 4 bases from J, with 25 bases between.

The rearrangement links TRBV19 to TRBJ2-1; the match to TRBD2 covers 9 bases. Looked up from germline, CDR1 is LNHDA and CDR2 is SQIVND (reference sequence). The CDR3 extends over 14 amino acids. V gave up 3 bases and J gave up 7 bases; unmatched junction bases: 4. DNA of the CDR3: TGTGCCAGTAGTATCGGGCTAGCGGGGAATGAGCAGTTCTTC. Encoded protein: CASSIGLAGNEQFF.

This chain links TRBV18 with TRBJ2-4; D perhaps matches TRBD2 (7 bases). Germline CDR1 is KGHSH and CDR2 is LQKENI. The CDR3 contains 14 residues. Trimming pared 3 bases from V and 6 bases from J, leaving 12 bases between. The CDR3 nucleotides are TGTGCCAGCTCACCCCCGGGGGGCGTAAACATTCAGTACTTC. Translating it yields CASSPPGGVNIQYF.

This chain links TRBV6-5 with TRBJ1-1; no firm D call. The germline gives CDR1 MNHEY, CDR2 SVGAGI. This CDR3 comprises 14 residues. Trimming took 0 bases from V and 7 from J, leaving 12 bases between them. The CDR3 loop is CASSYSRGSLEAFF. CDR3 bases: TGTGCCAGCAGTTACTCGAGAGGTTCCCTTGAAGCTTTCTTT.

V and J are TRBV5-8 and TRBJ2-1; TRBD1 aligns across 9 bases. The J segment lost 6 bases and the V segment lost 2 bases, leaving 6 bases of the junction unmatched. CDR1 and CDR2 from the germline V gene are SGHTS and YDEGEE. The CDR3 consists of 15 residues. CDR3 loop: CASSFRGQGRNEQFF. CDR3 in DNA: TGTGCCAGCAGCTTTAGGGGACAGGGTCGCAATGAGCAGTTCTTC.

J is TRBJ2-7 and V is TRBV27, with a weak D call TRBD1 (6 bases). In germline, CDR1 is MNHEY, CDR2 SMNVEV (reference sequence). This CDR3 is 13 amino acids long. Trimming took off 3 bases at V and 3 bases at J, with 9 bases between the two ends. The CDR3 DNA is TGTGCCAGCAGTTTCAGGGGTCTCTACGAGCAGTACTTC. Protein: CASSFRGLYEQYF.